This note documents a single T cell receptor (beta chain) sequence. Its antigen is currently unknown. Method: immunoSEQ multiplex PCR; TCRdb's copy keeps in-frame clones and lacks some. The sample lists about 120,000 clones, roughly 91% occurring once. Analysis merged second doses at about 4 or about 12 weeks. CDR3 length: 13 residues. J was trimmed by 2 bases and V by 10 bases; bases with no gene match: 8. Germline loops: CDR1 MNHEY, CDR2 SVGAGI. The data belong to a study of T cell responses to AZD1222 COVID-19 vaccine. Broader study findings: Compared with day 0, the breadth and depth of the Spike-specific TCR repertoire rose significantly after two doses of AZD1222. Among vaccine-associated CD4 TCRs, coverage spanned spike, with dominance at 160-218 and 743-854. Donors were largely white British and mainly female; clonal diversity was possibly underestimated.

Here the sequenced sample was peripheral blood, taken 28 days after the second AZD1222 dose. The chain employs TRBV6-5 and TRBJ2-7; 7 positions match TRBD1. The origin of this receptor is an adult who received the AZD1222 COVID-19 vaccine. CDR3 region: CATARDSTYEQYF. The CDR3 DNA sequence: TGTGCCACCGCCAGGGACAGTACCTACGAGCAGTACTTC.